These T cell receptor beta chains were read from a single sample in a study of T cell repertoires in ileal Crohn's disease. The assay was immunoSEQ multiplex PCR, and TCRdb's table has in-frame clones only and misses some. The sample has about 7,200 clones; around 70% are singletons. The sequencing input was ileal tissue. These receptors were taken from an adult with Crohn's disease. The CDR3 runs from the conserved cysteine through the conserved F or W. D genes are given only for firm matches. Clone size is not always given. Where it is, it says once, few, many or a class for expanded clones.

-,TRBV9,-,TRBJ2-1,TGTGCCAGCAGCGTAGGGGGGGGGCCTTCCAATGAGCAGTTCTTC,CASSVGGGPSNEQFF
-,TRBV14,-,TRBJ2-7,TGTGCCAGCAGCGAGCTGGCGGGGTCGAGGAACGAGCAGTACTTC,CASSELAGSRNEQYF
-,TRBV18,TRBD1,TRBJ2-7,TGTGCCAGCTCATCCACCGGGACAGGGAGGAACGAGCAGTACTTC,CASSSTGTGRNEQYF
-,TRBV6-1,-,TRBJ1-1,TGTGCCAGCCGGGACACTGAAGCTTTCTTT,CASRDTEAFF
once,TRBV5-4,-,TRBJ2-3,TGTGCCAGCAGTTCCGGTCTCAGCAGGGCAGATACGCAGTATTTT,CASSSGLSRADTQYF
-,TRBV6-6,-,TRBJ2-3,TGTGCCAGCAGCCAAACAGATACGCAGTATTTT,CASSQTDTQYF
-,TRBV4-3,-,TRBJ1-4,TGCGCCAGCAGCCAAGATGGAGCAGATAATGAAAAACTGTTTTTT,CASSQDGADNEKLFF
-,TRBV30,-,TRBJ2-7,TGTGCCTTAAATGGGGCAGGCCACTACGAGCAGTACTTC,CALNGAGHYEQYF
-,TRBV5-1,TRBD2,TRBJ2-1,TGCGCCAGCAGCTTCGGGCTAGCGGGGGGCAATGAGCAGTTCTTC,CASSFGLAGGNEQFF
-,TRBV6-1,-,TRBJ1-5,TGTGCCAGCAGGGAACCCGGAGCCCTCAATCAGCCCCAGCATTTT,CASREPGALNQPQHF
-,TRBV4-2,-,TRBJ1-3,TGTGCCAGCGGCGGTGGAAACACCATATATTTT,CASGGGNTIYF
-,TRBV2,TRBD1,TRBJ1-1,TGTGCCAGCAGGGGGACAGGGGGAACTGAAGCTTTCTTT,CASRGTGGTEAFF
-,TRBV5-1,-,TRBJ2-2,TGCGCCAGCAGCACCGGGGACACCCTTCTGGCCGGGGAGCTGTTTTTT,CASSTGDTLLAGELFF
-,TRBV4-1,TRBD1,TRBJ2-7,TGCGCCAGCAGCCAACAGGGGGTTCGGTACTTC,CASSQQGVRYF
-,TRBV7-6,-,TRBJ2-2,TGTGCCAGCAGCACGACAGATGGGCTAGCGAACACCGGGGAGCTGTTTTTT,CASSTTDGLANTGELFF
-,TRBV7-2,TRBD1,TRBJ2-7,TGTGCCAGCAGCTTTCTGGGACAGGGGTCCTACGAGCAGTACTTC,CASSFLGQGSYEQYF
-,TRBV7-2,TRBD1,TRBJ2-7,TGTGCCAGCAGCTCGCTTGGAGGGACAGGGACCTACGAGCAGTACTTC,CASSSLGGTGTYEQYF
-,TRBV29-1,TRBD1,TRBJ1-2,TGCAGCGTTGGGGGGGTCCCGGACAGGGGCTTCTCTAACTATGGCTACACCTTC,CSVGGVPDRGFSNYGYTF
-,TRBV27,-,TRBJ2-7,TGTGCCAGCAGTTACTTACAGGGTCACGAGCAGTACTTC,CASSYLQGHEQYF
-,TRBV4-3,TRBD2,TRBJ2-5,TGCGCCAGCAGCCCGTCGGCGGGAGGCCAAGAGACCCAGTACTTC,CASSPSAGGQETQYF
-,TRBV7-2,-,TRBJ1-4,TGTGCCAGCAGCCAGGACAGTTATAATGAAAAACTGTTTTTT,CASSQDSYNEKLFF
few,TRBV30,-,TRBJ2-5,TGTGCCTGCACCCAGGCAGGGGTGGAGACCCAGTACTTC,CACTQAGVETQYF
-,TRBV6-1,-,TRBJ1-5,TGTGCCAGCAGTGTTCAGGGGCACAATCAGCCCCAGCATTTT,CASSVQGHNQPQHF
few,TRBV29-1,TRBD2,TRBJ2-3,TGCAGCGTTGATGCGCGGGAGAGGACAGATACGCAGTATTTT,CSVDARERTDTQYF
-,TRBV10-3,-,TRBJ1-3,TGTGCCATCAGTGACCCAGGCAGCTCTGGAAACACCATATATTTT,CAISDPGSSGNTIYF
-,TRBV5-6,-,TRBJ2-5,TGTGCCAGCACCCATTCAGGGACCCAGTACTTC,CASTHSGTQYF
-,TRBV11-3,-,TRBJ2-7,TGTGCCAGCAGCCGTGGCAGGACCTACGAGCAGTACTTC,CASSRGRTYEQYF
-,TRBV2,TRBD1,TRBJ2-1,TGTGCCAGCAGTGAAACAACAGGGGGCACATTGAATGAGCAGTTCTTC,CASSETTGGTLNEQFF
-,TRBV2,-,TRBJ1-1,TGTGCCAGCACCAGGGGACCTACAAACACTGAAGCTTTCTTT,CASTRGPTNTEAFF
-,TRBV29-1,-,TRBJ2-3,TGCAGCGCCTCTAGCCCCTTGGAGCGGGATACGCAGTATTTT,CSASSPLERDTQYF